This is a list of T cell receptor beta chains from one sample in a study of T-cell memory formation after mild COVID-19. TCRdb ran MiXCR on the 5' RACE reads and lists one entry per CDR3 protein. Among around 130,000 distinct CDR3 sequences listed, 13% to 15% were seen once. The material sequenced was PBMCs or a T cell subset sorted from them (not recorded which). The receptors stem from an adult woman who had mild COVID-19 (a few samples of this study predate the infection). Cell type and time point are not known. The CDR3 runs from the conserved cysteine through the conserved F or W. The D gene is left open where the match is weak. Clone size is shown for a subset of rows, as once, few, many or a class of expanded clone.

>TRBJ1-1|few|TRBV7-8|TRBD1
CASSFKGGGRGNTEAFF
TGTGCCAGCAGCTTCAAGGGAGGGGGCAGGGGGAACACTGAAGCTTTCTTT
>TRBJ2-3|-|TRBV7-3|TRBD2
CASSLLAGVADTQYF
TGTGCCAGCAGCCTACTAGCGGGAGTCGCTGATACGCAGTATTTT
>TRBJ2-7|-|TRBV7-8|TRBD2
CASSLGLAGDGEQYF
TGTGCCAGCAGCCTGGGACTAGCGGGAGACGGCGAGCAGTACTTC
>TRBJ2-7|few|TRBV9|-
CASSPFWGVNFYEQYF
TGTGCCAGCAGCCCCTTCTGGGGGGTTAACTTCTACGAGCAGTACTTC
>TRBJ2-6|-|TRBV4-3|TRBD2
CASSPGTSLYLGTGANVLTF
TGCGCCAGCAGCCCCGGGACTAGCCTATACTTGGGGACGGGGGCCAACGTCCTGACTTTC
>TRBJ2-3|few|TRBV29-1|-
CSVEQGHGDTQYF
TGCAGCGTGGAACAGGGCCACGGAGATACGCAGTATTTT
>TRBJ2-1|few|TRBV6-5|TRBD1
CASKPKDRGRSSGQFF
TGTGCCAGCAAACCGAAGGACAGGGGGCGCAGCAGTGGGCAGTTCTTC
>TRBJ1-1|-|TRBV5-5|-
CASSLDLGLAEAFF
TGTGCCAGCAGCTTGGATTTGGGGTTAGCCGAAGCTTTCTTT
>TRBJ2-5|-|TRBV11-2|TRBD1
CASSPRRGRWETQYF
TGTGCCAGCAGCCCCCGCAGGGGGCGGTGGGAGACCCAGTACTTC
>TRBJ2-1|-|TRBV5-1|TRBD2
CASSLGSGTYNEQFF
TGCGCCAGCAGCTTGGGGAGCGGGACCTACAATGAGCAGTTCTTC
>TRBJ1-2|few|TRBV12-3/TRBV12-4|TRBD1
CASSTGARGYTF
TGTGCCAGCTCGACAGGGGCGCGAGGCTACACCTTC
>TRBJ2-7|few|TRBV20-1|-
CSARTGISYEQYF
TGCAGTGCTAGGACAGGTATTTCCTACGAGCAGTACTTC
>TRBJ2-3|few|TRBV10-3|-
CAISGTSSTDTQYF
TGTGCCATCAGTGGGACATCTAGCACAGATACGCAGTATTTT
>TRBJ2-7|many|TRBV12-3/TRBV12-4|-
CASSLGSSTYEQYF
TGTGCCAGCAGTTTGGGGTCATCGACCTACGAGCAGTACTTC
>TRBJ2-2|-|TRBV27|-
CASSFWGSSNTGELFF
TGTGCCAGCAGCTTTTGGGGTTCTTCGAACACCGGGGAGCTGTTTTTT
>TRBJ1-2|-|TRBV18|-
CASSQDGTAYGYTF
TGTGCCAGCTCACAGGATGGGACGGCCTATGGCTACACCTTC